This T cell receptor (beta chain) was sequenced during a study of response to subunit inactivated influenza vaccine. TCRdb re-analysed the RT-PCR reads in MiXCR, keeping a single row per CDR3 protein. The top ten clones hold 11% of a sample with about 650,000 distinct CDR3 sequences, about 15% of them seen once. The sample in question was PBMCs from blood, obtained roughly 12 days after vaccination. The TCR originated in a man aged 50 to 59 who received an inactivated influenza vaccine.

Here the CDR3 reads CASSIKGSNQPQHF. CDR3 bases: TGTGCCAGTAGTATCAAGGGCAGCAATCAGCCCCAGCATTTT. The chain combines TRBV19 with TRBJ1-5, with D hard to call. V lost 3 bases to trimming and J lost 1 base, with 7 bases between them. The germline CDR1 and CDR2 sequences are LNHDA and SQIVND (reference sequence). CDR3 size: 14 residues. Variable domain in full (rest from reference TRBV19 and TRBJ1-5): DGGITQSPKYLFRKEGQNVTLSCEQNLNHDAMYWYRQDPGQGLRLIYYSQIVNDFQKGDIAEGYSVSREKKESFPLTVTSAQKNPTAFYLCASSIKGSNQPQHFGDGTRLSIL.